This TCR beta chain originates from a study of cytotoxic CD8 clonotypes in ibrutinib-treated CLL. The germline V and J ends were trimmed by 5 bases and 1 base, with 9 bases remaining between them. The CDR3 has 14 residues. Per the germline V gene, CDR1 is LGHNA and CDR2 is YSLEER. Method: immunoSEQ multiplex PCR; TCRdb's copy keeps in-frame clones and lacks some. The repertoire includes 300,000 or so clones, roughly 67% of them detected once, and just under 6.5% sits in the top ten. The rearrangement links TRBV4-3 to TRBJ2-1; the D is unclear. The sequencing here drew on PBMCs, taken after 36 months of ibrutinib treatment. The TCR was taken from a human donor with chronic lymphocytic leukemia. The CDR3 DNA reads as TGCGCCAGCAGCGATTACTTTTCCTACAATGAGCAGTTCTTC. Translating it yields CASSDYFSYNEQFF.